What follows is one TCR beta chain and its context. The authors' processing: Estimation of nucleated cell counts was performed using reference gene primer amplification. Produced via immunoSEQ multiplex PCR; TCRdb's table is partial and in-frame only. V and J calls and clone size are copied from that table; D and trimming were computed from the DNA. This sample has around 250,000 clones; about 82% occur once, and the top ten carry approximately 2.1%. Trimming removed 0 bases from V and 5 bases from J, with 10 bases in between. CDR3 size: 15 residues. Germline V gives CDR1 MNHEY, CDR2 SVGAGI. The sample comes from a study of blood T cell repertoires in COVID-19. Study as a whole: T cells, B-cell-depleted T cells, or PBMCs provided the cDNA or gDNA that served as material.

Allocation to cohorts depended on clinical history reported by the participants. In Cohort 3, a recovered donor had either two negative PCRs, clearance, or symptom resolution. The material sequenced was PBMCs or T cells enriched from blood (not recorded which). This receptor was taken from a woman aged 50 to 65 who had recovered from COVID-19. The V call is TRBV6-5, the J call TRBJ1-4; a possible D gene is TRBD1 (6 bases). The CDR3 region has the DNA TGTGCCAGCAGTTACTCAAACAGGGAAAATGAAAAACTGTTTTTT. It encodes CASSYSNRENEKLFF.